A selection of T cell receptor beta chains follows, all from one sample in a study of post-analysis software for immune sequencing data. TCRdb processed the PCR reads anew with MiXCR; each CDR3 protein has one entry. The sample yields roughly 670,000 distinct CDR3 sequences, 59% seen once. What was sequenced was blood. These receptors all come from a girl aged 2 to 10 with multiple sclerosis. Both conserved end residues are part of each CDR3. The D gene is left open where the match is weak. Part of the rows lack a size; the others show once, few, many or a class for expanded clones.

V gene	D gene	J gene	clone size	CDR3 DNA	CDR3 protein
TRBV29-1	-	TRBJ2-5	few	TGCAGCGTTGGTGGCAGCCAAGAGACCCAGTACTTC	CSVGGSQETQYF
TRBV20-1	-	TRBJ2-3	-	TGCAGTGTAGCGGTGGGGGCAACAGATACGCAGTATTTT	CSVAVGATDTQYF
TRBV5-1	-	TRBJ2-7	-	TGCGCCAGCAGCTTGGCCCAGGGGATGAGATACGAGCAGTACTTC	CASSLAQGMRYEQYF
TRBV12-3/TRBV12-4	-	TRBJ2-5	-	TGTGCCAGCAGTTTAGGGGACCACCAAGAGACCCAGTACTTC	CASSLGDHQETQYF
TRBV7-6	TRBD2	TRBJ2-1	few	TGTGCCAGCAGCCTAGTGCCGGGACTAGCGGATGAGCAGTTCTTC	CASSLVPGLADEQFF
TRBV6-5	-	TRBJ2-1	-	TGTGCCAGCTCCCAATCTTGGGGGGCTTCCAACAATGAGCAGTTCTTC	CASSQSWGASNNEQFF
TRBV7-8	TRBD2	TRBJ2-1	-	TGTGCCGGCAGCACCCAAGCGGGGCACAATGAGCAGTTCTTC	CAGSTQAGHNEQFF
TRBV5-1	-	TRBJ2-5	-	TGCGCCTCACTCGGAGGGGTCCGGGAGACCCAGTACTTC	CASLGGVRETQYF
TRBV4-1	TRBD1	TRBJ2-2	-	TGCGCCAGCAGCCTGGGACAGATGAACACCGGGGAGCTGTTTTTT	CASSLGQMNTGELFF
TRBV7-9	-	TRBJ2-3	-	TGCGCCAGCAGCCCCTCCCCCCGCACAGATACGCAGTATTTT	CASSPSPRTDTQYF
TRBV7-6	TRBD1	TRBJ1-1	-	TGTGCCAGCAGATCAGACAGGGGAGGGGGCACTGAAGCTTTCTTT	CASRSDRGGGTEAFF
TRBV29-1	TRBD2	TRBJ2-7	few	TGCAGCGTTGGGGAGGGGTACGAGCACGAGCAGTACTTC	CSVGEGYEHEQYF
TRBV29-1	-	TRBJ1-2	few	TGCAGCGGTGGAGATTCCTATGGCTACACCTTC	CSGGDSYGYTF
TRBV6-6	TRBD2	TRBJ2-7	-	TGTGCCAGCAGTTACCGGGCTAGCGGGAGGTCTTGCGAGCAGTACTTC	CASSYRASGRSCEQYF
TRBV10-3	-	TRBJ2-2	-	TGTGCCATCAGGGAGGCGAACACCGGGGAGCTGTTTTTT	CAIREANTGELFF
TRBV29-1	-	TRBJ2-1	few	TGCAGCGTTGAAGAATTTCAGGGAGGAGTTCAGTTCTTC	CSVEEFQGGVQFF
TRBV28	TRBD1	TRBJ2-7	once	TGTGCCAGCAGCACCGGGGCAGGGGGCGCGTACGAGCAGTACTTC	CASSTGAGGAYEQYF
TRBV30	-	TRBJ2-2	-	TGTGCCTGGACCCCTATGTCGGGGGAGCTGTTTTTT	CAWTPMSGELFF
TRBV25-1	-	TRBJ1-2	-	TGTGCCAGCAGTGAATCGTTCCGGACTACTTACACCTTC	CASSESFRTTYTF
TRBV6-6	-	TRBJ1-2	-	TGTGCCAGCAGTTACGCCCTGGATGGCTACACCTTC	CASSYALDGYTF
TRBV29-1	-	TRBJ2-5	few	TGCAGCGTTGAAAGGGCGGACAGCCGTAGATCCCAGTACTTC	CSVERADSRRSQYF